This T cell receptor (beta chain) was identified during a study of blood T cells in healthy people across ages. Study-wide background: For every two T cells, template switching captured about one barcoded beta molecule. General study points: Aged donors had fewer naive CD4+ cells and lower diversity than long-lived donors. It was held that the diversity estimates obtained from one million T cells were underestimates.

Germline V gene data show CDR1 as SGHTA and CDR2 as FQGNSA. This CDR3 spans 13 amino acids. The V gene lost 3 bases and the J gene lost 7 bases, with 9 bases spanning the gap. Sample-barcoded 5' priming and a J-beta primer mix drove a second PCR of roughly 7 to 11 cycles. Using its own MiXCR run on the 5' RACE reads, TCRdb lists one record per CDR3 protein. This sample has approximately 1,700,000 distinct CDR3 sequences, with around 42% found just once. On this clonotype: Antigen specificity is unknown.

The gene calls are TRBV7-2 and TRBJ1-4; D is undetermined. Material for sequencing was blood. This receptor was identified in a human donor in good health. CDR3 coding DNA: TGTGCCAGCAGCTTGTTGGGGTTTGAAAAACTGTTTTTT. It specifies CASSLLGFEKLFF.